The 18 T cell receptor beta chains presented below share a single source sample, sequenced in a study of OX40 agonist ivuxolimab in advanced cancers. The library was produced with the immunoSEQ multiplex PCR assay. The immuneACCESS repertoire file appears here via TCRdb, limited to in-frame rearrangements. These files lack a portion of the clones; in checked studies, under half of the deficit traces to unresolved V genes, and the cause of the others is not known. In this sample the table shows about 51,000 clones, roughly 80% of which occur a single time. Roughly a quarter of the sample is held by the ten biggest clonotypes. Sequences were derived from CD4+ or CD8+ T cells sorted from blood, sampled in a trial of the OX40 agonist ivuxolimab. These receptors were obtained from an adult with an advanced solid tumor such as melanoma, head and neck, liver or kidney cancer.

In regard to this clone: Compared with germline, one end of the junction differs, possibly owing to a read error. V gene TRBV7-9 combines with J gene TRBJ2-4, with D maybe TRBD2 (6 bases). The germline gives CDR1 SEHNR, CDR2 FQNEAQ (reference sequence). The CDR3 is 9 residues long. CDR3 residues: CASSGPRYF. The CDR3 DNA reads as TGCGCCAGCAGCGGGCCAAGGTACTTC. Variable domain in full (rest from reference TRBV7-9 and TRBJ2-4): DTGVSQNPRHKITKRGQNVTFRCDPISEHNRLYWYRQTLGQGPEFLTYFQNEAQLEKSRLLSDRFSAERPKGSFSTLEIQRTEQGDSAMYLCASSGPRYFGAGTRLSVL.

The chain recombines TRBV19 with TRBJ1-1; D uncertain. This CDR3 has 15 residues. Germline CDR1 reads LNHDA; CDR2 reads SQIVND (reference sequence). Trimming stripped 3 bases from V and 0 bases from J, with 11 bases between. CDR3 loop: CASSIGTGLNTEAFF. DNA for the CDR3: TGTGCCAGTAGTATTGGTACGGGCTTGAACACTGAAGCTTTCTTT.

V gene TRBV30 combines with J gene TRBJ2-2, with TRBD2 identical over 13 bases. V lost 3 bases and J lost 4; bases outside the gene matches: 8. Germline-derived CDR1 and CDR2 are GTSNPN and SVGIG (reference sequence). The CDR3 covers 17 residues. This CDR3 is CAWSSLAGGPRTGELFF. CDR3 nucleotide sequence: TGTGCCTGGAGCTCACTAGCGGGAGGGCCGCGCACCGGGGAGCTGTTTTTT.

The gene calls are TRBV5-1 and TRBJ2-7, with D possibly TRBD2 on 6 matching bases. V was pared by 5 bases and J by 2 bases, with 11 bases between. Germline CDR1 and CDR2: SGHRS and YFSETQ. CDR3 length: 13 amino acids. The DNA for the CDR3 is TGCGCCAGCAGGGGAGGAGGGACCTACGAGCAGTACTTC. Protein: CASRGGGTYEQYF.

The chain joins TRBV27 to TRBJ1-1; no definite D call. Germline V gene sequence: CDR1 MNHEY, CDR2 SMNVEV (reference sequence). The CDR3 covers 14 residues. The V and J ends lost 3 bases and 1 base respectively, with 9 bases between them. CDR3 protein: CASSFGLPNTEAFF. The CDR3 region has the DNA TGTGCCAGCAGTTTCGGCCTTCCGAACACTGAAGCTTTCTTT.

The chain is built from TRBV27 and TRBJ1-5; D is possibly TRBD1 (5 bases). CDR1 and CDR2 from the germline V gene are MNHEY and SMNVEV (reference sequence). V gave up 3 bases and J gave up 5 bases, with 8 bases separating them. This CDR3 region has 13 residues. The CDR3 region is CASSLGTHQPQHF. CDR3 DNA: TGTGCCAGCAGTTTGGGGACCCATCAGCCCCAGCATTTT.

The rearrangement links TRBV27 to TRBJ2-3; the match to TRBD2 covers 14 bases. The CDR3 has 15 residues. V was clipped by 3 bases and J by 6 bases; unmatched bases: 2. Germline V lookup: CDR1 MNHEY, CDR2 SMNVEV (reference sequence). This CDR3 reads CASSFGLAGGDTQYF. CDR3 bases: TGTGCCAGCAGTTTCGGACTAGCGGGGGGTGATACGCAGTATTTT.

J is TRBJ1-4 and V is TRBV15; tentatively, D is TRBD1 (6 bases). Trimming removed 5 bases at V and 7 bases at J, with 20 bases between. The CDR3 is 16 residues long. CDR1 and CDR2 (germline): LNHNV, YYDKDF (reference sequence). CDR3 sequence: CATSDTWTAAGEKLFF. The CDR3 bases are TGTGCCACCAGCGATACTTGGACAGCAGCGGGTGAAAAACTGTTTTTT.

The chain carries TRBV4-1 and TRBJ1-4; 8 bases are a match to TRBD1. V lost 0 bases to trimming and J lost 5 bases; unmatched junction nucleotides: 11. Germline V lookup: CDR1 MGHRA, CDR2 YSYEKL. CDR3 length equals 18 residues. The CDR3 DNA sequence: TGCGCCAGCAGCCAAGATCGCTCAGGGGGCGAAGAGAATGAAAAACTGTTTTTT. Translation: CASSQDRSGGEENEKLFF.

This clone occurred once. The rearrangement links TRBV10-3 to TRBJ2-3; D uncertain. This CDR3 has 13 amino acids. Germline V gene sequence: CDR1 ENHRY, CDR2 SYGVKD. Between the trimmed V and J ends, which lost 3 bases and 3 bases, there was a span of 7 bases. CDR3 region: CAISEMKTDTQYF. CDR3 coding DNA: TGTGCCATCAGTGAAATGAAAACAGATACGCAGTATTTT.

This chain links TRBV7-9 with TRBJ1-3; D uncertain. Germline V CDR1 and CDR2: SEHNR, FQNEAQ (reference sequence). This CDR3 comprises 11 residues. Trimming removed 10 bases at V and 5 bases at J, with 9 bases between. This chain's CDR3 is CATPERNTIYF. The CDR3 DNA reads as TGTGCCACCCCGGAAAGAAACACCATATATTTT.

The V call is TRBV25-1, the J call TRBJ1-2; no clear D gene. V lost 0 bases and J lost 8, with 10 bases in between. Germline V gene lookup returns CDR1 MGHDK and CDR2 SYGVNS. CDR3 length: 13 residues. The CDR3 sequence is CASSEYEEKGYTF. The DNA of the CDR3 is TGTGCCAGCAGTGAATACGAGGAGAAAGGCTACACCTTC.

The V call is TRBV19, the J call TRBJ1-1; 7 bases are shared with TRBD1. The V and J ends lost 9 bases and 2 bases, in that order; junction bases with no gene match: 6. This CDR3 spans 13 amino acids. Germline lookup yields CDR1 LNHDA and CDR2 SQIVND (reference sequence). CDR3 residues: CASMGQPNTEAFF. The CDR3 DNA sequence: TGTGCCAGCATGGGACAGCCTAACACTGAAGCTTTCTTT.

V gene TRBV2 combines with J gene TRBJ2-5, with TRBD2 identical over 16 bases. CDR1 and CDR2 from the germline V gene are SNHLY and FYNNEI. The CDR3 covers 17 residues. J lost 5 bases, V lost 4 bases, and 7 bases had no gene match. The CDR3 here is CASSAVGLAGGQETQYF. As DNA, the CDR3 is TGTGCCAGCAGTGCCGTGGGACTAGCGGGGGGGCAGGAGACCCAGTACTTC.

This clone was detected once. The chain recombines TRBV4-2 with TRBJ1-2, with D possibly being TRBD1 (5 bases). The CDR3 totals 14 residues. Looked up from germline, CDR1 is LGHNA and CDR2 is YNFKEQ. The V end lost 5 bases, the J end lost 1 base, and 11 bases lay between the germline ends. CDR3 sequence: CASSFQGINYGYTF. In DNA form, the CDR3 reads TGTGCCAGCAGCTTTCAGGGAATTAACTATGGCTACACCTTC.

This chain joins TRBV30 and TRBJ2-5; 7 bases are shared with TRBD1. The CDR3 contains 13 residues. CDR1 is GTSNPN, CDR2 SVGIG, per germline (reference sequence). With V trimmed by 4 bases and J by 2 bases, 4 bases remained unmatched. The CDR3: CAWTNRGQETQYF. The DNA for the CDR3 is TGTGCCTGGACCAACAGGGGACAAGAGACCCAGTACTTC.

V and J are TRBV27 and TRBJ1-1; maybe TRBD1 (6 bases). The germline V gene has CDR1 MNHEY and CDR2 SMNVEV (reference sequence). The CDR3 loop spans 14 amino acids. Trimming pared 5 bases from V and 0 bases from J, leaving 10 bases between. CDR3 region: CASSLRQVNTEAFF. The CDR3 DNA follows: TGTGCCAGCAGTCTGAGACAGGTGAACACTGAAGCTTTCTTT.

The rearrangement joins TRBV28 to TRBJ2-2; the D is unclear. Germline loops: CDR1 MDHEN, CDR2 SYDVKM. Between the trimmed V and J ends, which lost 7 bases and 0 bases, there was a span of 12 bases. The CDR3 covers 15 residues. The chain's CDR3 is CASKIGTSNTGELFF. CDR3 DNA sequence: TGTGCCAGCAAGATTGGTACCTCGAACACCGGGGAGCTGTTTTTT.